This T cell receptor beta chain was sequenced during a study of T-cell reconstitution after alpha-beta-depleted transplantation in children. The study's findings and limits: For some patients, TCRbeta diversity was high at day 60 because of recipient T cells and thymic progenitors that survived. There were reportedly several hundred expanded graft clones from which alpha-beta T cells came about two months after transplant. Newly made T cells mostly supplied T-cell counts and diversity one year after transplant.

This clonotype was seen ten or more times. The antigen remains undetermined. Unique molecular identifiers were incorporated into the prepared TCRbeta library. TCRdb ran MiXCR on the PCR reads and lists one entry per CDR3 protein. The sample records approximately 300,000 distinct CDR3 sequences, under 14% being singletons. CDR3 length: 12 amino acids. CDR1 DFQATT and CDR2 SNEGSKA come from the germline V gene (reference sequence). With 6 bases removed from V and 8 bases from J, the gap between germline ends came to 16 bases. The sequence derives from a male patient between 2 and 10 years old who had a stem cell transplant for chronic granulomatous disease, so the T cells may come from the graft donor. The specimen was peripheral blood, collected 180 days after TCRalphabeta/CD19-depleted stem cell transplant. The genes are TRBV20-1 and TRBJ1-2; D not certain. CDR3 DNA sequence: TGCAGTGCAACTAGAGAATCGCGGGGCTACACCTTC. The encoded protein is CSATRESRGYTF.